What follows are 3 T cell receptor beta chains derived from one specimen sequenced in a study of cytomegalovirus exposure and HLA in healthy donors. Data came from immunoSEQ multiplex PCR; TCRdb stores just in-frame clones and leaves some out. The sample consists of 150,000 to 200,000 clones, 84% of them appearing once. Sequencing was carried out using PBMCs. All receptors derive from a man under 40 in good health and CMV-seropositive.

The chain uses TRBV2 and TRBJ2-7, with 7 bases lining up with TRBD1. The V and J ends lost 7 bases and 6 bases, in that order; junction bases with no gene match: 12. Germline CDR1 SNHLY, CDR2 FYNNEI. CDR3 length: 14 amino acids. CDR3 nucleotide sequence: TGTGCCAGCACCGGGGTGACAGGGCTCTCCGAGCAGTACTTC. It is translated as CASTGVTGLSEQYF.

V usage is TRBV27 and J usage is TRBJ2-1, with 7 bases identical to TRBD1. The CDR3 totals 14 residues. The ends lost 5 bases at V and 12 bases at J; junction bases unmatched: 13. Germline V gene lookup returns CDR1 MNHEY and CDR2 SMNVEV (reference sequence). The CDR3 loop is CASSQETGPSGQFF. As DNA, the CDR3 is TGTGCCAGCAGTCAAGAGACAGGGCCGAGCGGGCAGTTCTTC.

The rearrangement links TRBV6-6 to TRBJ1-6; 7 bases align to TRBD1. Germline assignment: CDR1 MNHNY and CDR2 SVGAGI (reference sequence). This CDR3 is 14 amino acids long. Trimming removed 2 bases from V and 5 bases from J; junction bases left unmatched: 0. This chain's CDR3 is CASSYDRDNSPLHF. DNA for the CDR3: TGTGCCAGCAGTTACGACAGGGATAATTCACCCCTCCACTTT.